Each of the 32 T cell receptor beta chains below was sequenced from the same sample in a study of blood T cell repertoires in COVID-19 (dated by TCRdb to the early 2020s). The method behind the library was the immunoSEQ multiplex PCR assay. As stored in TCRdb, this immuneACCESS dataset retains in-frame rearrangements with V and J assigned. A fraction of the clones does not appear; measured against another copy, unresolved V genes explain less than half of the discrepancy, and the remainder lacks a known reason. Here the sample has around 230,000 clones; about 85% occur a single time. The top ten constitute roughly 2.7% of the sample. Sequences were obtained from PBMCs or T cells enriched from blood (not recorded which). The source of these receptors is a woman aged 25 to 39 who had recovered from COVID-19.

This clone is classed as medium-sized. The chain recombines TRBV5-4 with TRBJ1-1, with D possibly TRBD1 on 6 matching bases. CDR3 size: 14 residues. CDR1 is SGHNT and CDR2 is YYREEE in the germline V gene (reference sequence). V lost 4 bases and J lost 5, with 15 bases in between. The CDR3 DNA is TGTGCCAGCAGCCCGGACAGTGGCGGGACTGAAGCTTTCTTT. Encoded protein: CASSPDSGGTEAFF.

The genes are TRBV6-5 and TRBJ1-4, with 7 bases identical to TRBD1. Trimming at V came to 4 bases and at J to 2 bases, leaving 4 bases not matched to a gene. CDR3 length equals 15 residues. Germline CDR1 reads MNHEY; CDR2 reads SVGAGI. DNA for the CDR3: TGTGCCAGCAGTTTCACGACAGGGACTAATGAAAAACTGTTTTTT. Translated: CASSFTTGTNEKLFF.

CDR3 region: CASSLSLATQYF. In DNA, the CDR3 is TGTGCCAGCAGTTTAAGCTTAGCTACGCAGTATTTT. The V gene is TRBV12-3 or TRBV12-4, the J gene TRBJ2-3; D gene ambiguous. Trimming cost V 2 bases and J 8 bases, with 8 bases left between them. This CDR3 has 12 amino acids.

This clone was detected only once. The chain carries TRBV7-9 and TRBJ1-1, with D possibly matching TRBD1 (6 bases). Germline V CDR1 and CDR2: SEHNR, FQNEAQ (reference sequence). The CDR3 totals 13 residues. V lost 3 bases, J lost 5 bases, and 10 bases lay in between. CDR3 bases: TGTGCCAGCAGCTTTGGGGGCGCGACTGAAGCTTTCTTT. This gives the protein CASSFGGATEAFF.

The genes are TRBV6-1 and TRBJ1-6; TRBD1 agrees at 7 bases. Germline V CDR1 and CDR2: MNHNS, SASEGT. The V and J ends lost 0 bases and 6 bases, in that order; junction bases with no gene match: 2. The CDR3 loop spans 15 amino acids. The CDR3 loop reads CASSEAGQSNSPLHF. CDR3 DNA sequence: TGTGCCAGCAGTGAAGCGGGACAGAGTAATTCACCCCTCCACTTT.

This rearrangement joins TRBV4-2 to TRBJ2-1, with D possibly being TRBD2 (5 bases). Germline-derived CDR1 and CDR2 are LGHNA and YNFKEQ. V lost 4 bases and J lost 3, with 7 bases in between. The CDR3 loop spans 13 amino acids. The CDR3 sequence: CASSPRDYNEQFF. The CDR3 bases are TGTGCCAGCAGCCCCCGGGACTACAATGAGCAGTTCTTC.

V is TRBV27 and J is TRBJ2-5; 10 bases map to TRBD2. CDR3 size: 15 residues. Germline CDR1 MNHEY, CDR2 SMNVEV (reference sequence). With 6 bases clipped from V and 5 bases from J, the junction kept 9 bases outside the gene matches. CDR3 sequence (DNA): TGTGCCAGCAGCCTCAGCGGGGGGGTTCGGGAGACCCAGTACTTC. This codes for CASSLSGGVRETQYF.

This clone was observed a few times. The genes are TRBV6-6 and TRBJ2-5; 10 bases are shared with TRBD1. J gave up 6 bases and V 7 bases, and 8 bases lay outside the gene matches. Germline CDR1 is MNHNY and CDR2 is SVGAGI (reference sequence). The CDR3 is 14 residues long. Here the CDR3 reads CASKGQGDLKTQYF. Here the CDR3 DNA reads TGTGCCAGCAAAGGACAGGGGGATTTGAAGACCCAGTACTTC.

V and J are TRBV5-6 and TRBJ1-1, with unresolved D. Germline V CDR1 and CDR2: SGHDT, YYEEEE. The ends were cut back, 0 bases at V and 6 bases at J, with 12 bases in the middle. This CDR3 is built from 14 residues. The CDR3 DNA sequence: TGTGCCAGCAGCTTGGGGGCGGGGTTCGCTGAAGCTTTCTTT. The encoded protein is CASSLGAGFAEAFF.

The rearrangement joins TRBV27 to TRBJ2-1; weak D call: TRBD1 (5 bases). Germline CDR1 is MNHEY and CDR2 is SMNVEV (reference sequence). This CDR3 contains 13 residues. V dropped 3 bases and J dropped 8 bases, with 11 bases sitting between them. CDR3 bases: TGTGCCAGCAGTTTTTTCCAGGGCGATGAGCAGTTCTTC. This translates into CASSFFQGDEQFF.

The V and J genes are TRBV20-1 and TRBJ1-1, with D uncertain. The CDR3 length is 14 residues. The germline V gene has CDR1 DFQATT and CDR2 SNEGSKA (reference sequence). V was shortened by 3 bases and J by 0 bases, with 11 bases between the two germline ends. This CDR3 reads CSASSGALNTEAFF. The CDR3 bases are TGCAGTGCTAGTTCCGGAGCGTTGAACACTGAAGCTTTCTTT.

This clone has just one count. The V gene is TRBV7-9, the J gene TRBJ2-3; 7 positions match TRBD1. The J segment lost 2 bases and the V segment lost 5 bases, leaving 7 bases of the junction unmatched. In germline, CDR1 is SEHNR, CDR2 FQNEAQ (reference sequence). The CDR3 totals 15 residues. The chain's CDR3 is CASSPGQIFTDTQYF. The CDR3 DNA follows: TGTGCCAGCAGCCCGGGACAGATCTTCACAGATACGCAGTATTTT.

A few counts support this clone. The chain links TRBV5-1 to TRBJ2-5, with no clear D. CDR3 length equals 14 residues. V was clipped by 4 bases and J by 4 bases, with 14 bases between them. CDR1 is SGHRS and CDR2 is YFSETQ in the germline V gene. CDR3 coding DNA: TGCGCCAGCAGCGTTACTACCCCCCCAGAGACCCAGTACTTC. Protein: CASSVTTPPETQYF.

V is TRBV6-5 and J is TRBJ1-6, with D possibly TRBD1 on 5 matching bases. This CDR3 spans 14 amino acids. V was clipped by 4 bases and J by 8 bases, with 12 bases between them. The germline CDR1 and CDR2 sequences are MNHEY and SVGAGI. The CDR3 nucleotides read TGTGCCAGCAGTTCGACCGGGACTCATTCACCCCTCCACTTT. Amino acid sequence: CASSSTGTHSPLHF.

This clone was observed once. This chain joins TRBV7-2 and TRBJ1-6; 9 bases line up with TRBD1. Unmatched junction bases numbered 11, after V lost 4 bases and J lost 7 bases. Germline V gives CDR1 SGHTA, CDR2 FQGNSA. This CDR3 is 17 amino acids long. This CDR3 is CASSSTVPGQGNSPLHF. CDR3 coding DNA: TGTGCCAGCAGCTCCACCGTACCGGGACAGGGAAATTCACCCCTCCACTTT.

CDR3 amino acids: CASIQGHRTFQETQYF. CDR3 nucleotide sequence: TGTGCCAGCATCCAGGGACACCGGACATTCCAAGAGACCCAGTACTTC. This chain connects TRBV3-1 (or the pseudogene TRBV3-2) to TRBJ2-5; possible D gene TRBD1, 6 bases. This CDR3 is 16 amino acids long. The V and J ends lost 7 bases and 1 base respectively, with 19 bases between them. The germline V gene encodes CDR1 LGHDT and CDR2 YNNKEL (reference sequence).

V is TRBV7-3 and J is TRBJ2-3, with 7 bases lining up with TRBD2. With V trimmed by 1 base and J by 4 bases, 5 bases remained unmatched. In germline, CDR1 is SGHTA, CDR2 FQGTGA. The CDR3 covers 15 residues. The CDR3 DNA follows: TGTGCCAGCAGCTTAAGCGGGGGAACGGCAGATACGCAGTATTTT. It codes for CASSLSGGTADTQYF. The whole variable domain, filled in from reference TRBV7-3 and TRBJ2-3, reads GAGVSQTPSNKVTEKGKYVELRCDPISGHTALYWYRQSLGQGPEFLIYFQGTGAADDSGLPNDRFFAVRPEGSVSTLKIQRTERGDSAVYLCASSLSGGTADTQYFGPGTRLTVL.

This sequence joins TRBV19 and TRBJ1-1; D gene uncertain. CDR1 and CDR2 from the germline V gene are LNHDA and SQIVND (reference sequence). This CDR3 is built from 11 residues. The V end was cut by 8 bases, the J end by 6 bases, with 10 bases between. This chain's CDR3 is CASFTAAEAFF. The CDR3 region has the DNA TGTGCCAGTTTTACAGCCGCTGAAGCTTTCTTT.

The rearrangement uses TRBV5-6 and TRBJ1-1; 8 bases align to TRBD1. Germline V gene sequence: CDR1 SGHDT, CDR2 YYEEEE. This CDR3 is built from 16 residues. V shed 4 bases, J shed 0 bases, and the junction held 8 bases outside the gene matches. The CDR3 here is CASSPMGGQVNTEAFF. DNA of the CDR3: TGTGCCAGCAGCCCCATGGGGGGACAGGTGAACACTGAAGCTTTCTTT.

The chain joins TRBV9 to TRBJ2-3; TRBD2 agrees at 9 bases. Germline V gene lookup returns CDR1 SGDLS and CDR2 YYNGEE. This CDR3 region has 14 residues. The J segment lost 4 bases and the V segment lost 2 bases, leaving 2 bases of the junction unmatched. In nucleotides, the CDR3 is TGTGCCAGCAGCGTGGGACTAGCCTCAGATACGCAGTATTTT. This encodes CASSVGLASDTQYF.

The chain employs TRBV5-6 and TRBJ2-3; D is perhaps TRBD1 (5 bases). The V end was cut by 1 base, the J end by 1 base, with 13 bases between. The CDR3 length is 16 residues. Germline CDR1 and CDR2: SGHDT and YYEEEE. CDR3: CASSLRLQGRTDTQYF. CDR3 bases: TGTGCCAGCAGCTTGAGGCTCCAGGGTCGCACAGATACGCAGTATTTT.

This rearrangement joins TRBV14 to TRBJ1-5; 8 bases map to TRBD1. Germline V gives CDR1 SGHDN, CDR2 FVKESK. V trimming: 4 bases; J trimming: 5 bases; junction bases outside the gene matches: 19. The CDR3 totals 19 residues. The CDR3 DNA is TGTGCCAGCAGCCCCCCCCTCAGGTTGGCAGGGGGCGATCATCAGCCCCAGCATTTT. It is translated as CASSPPLRLAGGDHQPQHF.

CDR3 sequence: CASSTDRLNQPQHF. The CDR3 nucleotides read TGTGCCAGTAGCACCGACAGGCTCAATCAGCCCCAGCATTTT. The V and J genes are TRBV19 and TRBJ1-5, with D possibly being TRBD1 (6 bases). V was cut by 6 bases and J by 3 bases, with 12 bases left in between. Germline V gene sequence: CDR1 LNHDA, CDR2 SQIVND (reference sequence). The CDR3 is 14 residues long.

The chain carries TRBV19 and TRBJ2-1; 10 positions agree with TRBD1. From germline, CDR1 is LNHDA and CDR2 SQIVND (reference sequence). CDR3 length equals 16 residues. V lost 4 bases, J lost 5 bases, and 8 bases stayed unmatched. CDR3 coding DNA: TGTGCCAGTAGTAGGGCCGGGACAGGGGTGAACAATGAGCAGTTCTTC. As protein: CASSRAGTGVNNEQFF. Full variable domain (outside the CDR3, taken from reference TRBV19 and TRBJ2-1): DGGITQSPKYLFRKEGQNVTLSCEQNLNHDAMYWYRQDPGQGLRLIYYSQIVNDFQKGDIAEGYSVSREKKESFPLTVTSAQKNPTAFYLCASSRAGTGVNNEQFFGPGTRLTVL.

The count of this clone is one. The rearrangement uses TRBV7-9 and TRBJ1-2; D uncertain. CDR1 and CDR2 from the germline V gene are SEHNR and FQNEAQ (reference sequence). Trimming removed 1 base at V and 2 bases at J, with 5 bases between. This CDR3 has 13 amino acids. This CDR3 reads CASSLGRNYGYTF. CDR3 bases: TGTGCCAGCAGCTTAGGCAGAAACTATGGCTACACCTTC.

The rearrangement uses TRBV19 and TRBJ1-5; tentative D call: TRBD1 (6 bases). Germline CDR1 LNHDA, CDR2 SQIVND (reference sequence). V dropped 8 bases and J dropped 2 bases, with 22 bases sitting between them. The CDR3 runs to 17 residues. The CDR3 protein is CASSENLGARGNQPQHF. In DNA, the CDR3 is TGTGCCAGTTCGGAGAACCTGGGGGCGAGGGGCAATCAGCCCCAGCATTTT.

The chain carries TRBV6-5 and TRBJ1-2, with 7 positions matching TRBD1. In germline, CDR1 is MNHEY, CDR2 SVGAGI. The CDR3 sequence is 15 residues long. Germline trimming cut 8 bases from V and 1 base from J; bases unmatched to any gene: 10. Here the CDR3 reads CASSLTGAVNYGYTF. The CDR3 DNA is TGTGCCAGCTCCTTAACAGGGGCAGTTAACTATGGCTACACCTTC.

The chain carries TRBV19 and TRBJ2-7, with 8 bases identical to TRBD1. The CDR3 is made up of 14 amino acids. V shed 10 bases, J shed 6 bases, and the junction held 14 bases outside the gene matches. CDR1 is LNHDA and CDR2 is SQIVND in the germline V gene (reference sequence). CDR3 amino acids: CATDAGTGTSEQYF. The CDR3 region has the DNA TGTGCCACTGATGCCGGGACAGGTACTAGCGAGCAGTACTTC.

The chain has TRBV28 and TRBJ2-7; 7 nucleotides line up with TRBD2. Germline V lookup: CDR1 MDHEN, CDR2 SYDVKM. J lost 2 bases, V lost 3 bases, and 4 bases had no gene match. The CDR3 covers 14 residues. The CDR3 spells CASSLAGVTYEQYF. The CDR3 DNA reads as TGTGCCAGCAGTTTGGCGGGGGTTACCTACGAGCAGTACTTC.

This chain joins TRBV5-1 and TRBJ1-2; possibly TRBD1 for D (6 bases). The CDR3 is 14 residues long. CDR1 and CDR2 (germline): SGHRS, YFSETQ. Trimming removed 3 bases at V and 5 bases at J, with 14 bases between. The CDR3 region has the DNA TGCGCCAGCAGCTGGGGAGGGGGACGGTATGGCTACACCTTC. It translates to CASSWGGGRYGYTF.

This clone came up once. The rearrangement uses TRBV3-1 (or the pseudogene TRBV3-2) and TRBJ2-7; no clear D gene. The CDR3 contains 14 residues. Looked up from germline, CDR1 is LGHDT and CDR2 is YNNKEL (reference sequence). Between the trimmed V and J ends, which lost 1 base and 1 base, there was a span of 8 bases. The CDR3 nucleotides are TGTGCCAGCAGCCAAGGTTACGGTTCCTACGAGCAGTACTTC. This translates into CASSQGYGSYEQYF.

The CDR3 sequence is CATSRSAGGYGYTF. The CDR3 DNA is TGTGCCACCAGCAGAAGTGCAGGGGGTTATGGCTACACCTTC. The rearrangement uses TRBV15 and TRBJ1-2, with 7 bases matching TRBD1. This CDR3 comprises 14 residues. After removal of 2 bases from V and 5 bases from J, the junction contained 5 bases not matched to a gene. Per the germline V gene, CDR1 is LNHNV and CDR2 is YYDKDF (reference sequence).